This passage covers 19 T cell receptor beta chains from one sample sequenced in a study of blood T cell repertoires in COVID-19. Measured with immunoSEQ multiplex PCR; TCRdb has only the in-frame clones, and not every one. The data hold approximately 250,000 clones, with around nine tenths observed a single time. Input material: peripheral blood. The receptors shown here come from a man aged 25-45 years with active or convalescent COVID-19.

This chain links TRBV7-9 with TRBJ2-5; no reliable D call. This CDR3 region has 17 residues. Germline V gives CDR1 SEHNR, CDR2 FQNEAQ (reference sequence). Trimming cost V 3 bases and J 3 bases, with 20 bases left between them. CDR3 loop: CASSFLTSTNEEETQYF. The CDR3 DNA reads TGTGCCAGCAGCTTTTTAACCTCTACCAACGAGGAAGAGACCCAGTACTTC. Supplemented by reference TRBV7-9 and TRBJ2-5, the full variable domain reads DTGVSQNPRHKITKRGQNVTFRCDPISEHNRLYWYRQTLGQGPEFLTYFQNEAQLEKSRLLSDRFSAERPKGSFSTLEIQRTEQGDSAMYLCASSFLTSTNEEETQYFGPGTRLLVL.

The chain combines TRBV15 with TRBJ1-1; D is undetermined. The CDR3 consists of 16 residues. Germline V gene sequence: CDR1 LNHNV, CDR2 YYDKDF (reference sequence). V lost 4 bases, J lost 0 bases, and 15 bases lay in between. CDR3 sequence reads: CATSKSRSPMNTEAFF. CDR3 nucleotide sequence: TGTGCCACCAGCAAGTCCCGGAGCCCCATGAACACTGAAGCTTTCTTT.

This clone was detected many times. V gene TRBV2 combines with J gene TRBJ1-2; possible D gene TRBD1, 6 bases. The CDR3 totals 14 residues. V was trimmed by 6 bases and J by 8 bases, leaving 19 bases between them. Germline-derived CDR1 and CDR2 are SNHLY and FYNNEI. This CDR3 is CASSPADRGGGYTF. In nucleotides, the CDR3 is TGTGCCAGCAGCCCCGCGGACAGAGGTGGAGGCTACACCTTC.

The chain recombines TRBV5-1 with TRBJ2-3, with 7 bases that match TRBD1. The CDR3 has 16 residues. The ends lost 4 bases at V and 0 bases at J; junction bases unmatched: 8. The V gene's germline CDR1 is SGHRS and CDR2 YFSETQ. CDR3 sequence reads: CASSQRTGSSTDTQYF. CDR3 bases: TGCGCCAGCAGCCAAAGGACAGGTTCTAGCACAGATACGCAGTATTTT.

This rearrangement joins TRBV10-1 to TRBJ1-1, with D possibly being TRBD1 (5 bases). The CDR3 has 10 amino acids. CDR1 and CDR2 from the germline V gene are WNHNN and SYGVQD (reference sequence). Trimming cost V 9 bases and J 6 bases, with 8 bases left between them. CDR3 amino acids: CARLGPEAFF. CDR3 in DNA: TGCGCCAGGCTGGGGCCTGAAGCTTTCTTT.

The J gene is TRBJ1-6, the V gene TRBV12-3 or TRBV12-4, with D possibly matching TRBD1 (6 bases). The V end was cut by 7 bases, the J end by 9 bases, with 13 bases between. The length of the CDR3 is 13 residues. The CDR3 nucleotides are TGTGCCAGCACCGAACAGGGATTTTCACCCCTCCACTTT. This codes for CASTEQGFSPLHF.

In this sample, this clone turned up once. V is TRBV3-1 (or the pseudogene TRBV3-2) and J is TRBJ2-3, with D tentatively TRBD2 (5 bases). This CDR3 has 12 residues. Germline CDR1 LGHDT, CDR2 YNNKEL (reference sequence). Between the trimmed V and J ends, which lost 9 bases and 2 bases, there was a span of 9 bases. CDR3 in amino acids: CAREVVTDTQYF. For the CDR3, the DNA is TGTGCCAGGGAGGTAGTCACAGATACGCAGTATTTT.

This clone was recorded a few times. This chain links TRBV25-1 with TRBJ1-6, with TRBD1 identical over 7 bases. This CDR3 is built from 13 residues. Germline V gene lookup returns CDR1 MGHDK and CDR2 SYGVNS. Unmatched junction bases numbered 8, after V lost 11 bases and J lost 7 bases. Written as DNA, the CDR3 is TGTGCCTCCAAAGGGGGCGGGAATTCACCCCTCCACTTT. This translates into CASKGGGNSPLHF.

The V gene is TRBV18, the J gene TRBJ1-5; TRBD1 is a possible D gene (6 bases). V dropped 2 bases and J dropped 3 bases, with 11 bases sitting between them. The CDR3 totals 15 residues. Per the germline V gene, CDR1 is KGHSH and CDR2 is LQKENI. The CDR3 here is CASSPLGADNQPQHF. DNA for the CDR3: TGTGCCAGCTCACCATTGGGGGCCGACAATCAGCCCCAGCATTTT.

The chain employs TRBV5-4 and TRBJ1-1; D is uncertain. This CDR3 has 13 residues. V gave up 3 bases and J gave up 10 bases, with 16 bases separating them. The germline V gene encodes CDR1 SGHNT and CDR2 YYREEE (reference sequence). The CDR3 coding sequence is TGTGCCAGCAGCTCTTCCCGCGGGCCACCAGCTTTCTTT. The encoded protein is CASSSSRGPPAFF.

This clone occurred once. V usage is TRBV6-2 or TRBV6-3 and J usage is TRBJ1-5; TRBD1 is a possible D gene (6 bases). Germline loops: CDR1 MNHEY, CDR2 SVGEGT. V was pared by 3 bases and J by 6 bases, with 12 bases between. CDR3 length equals 14 residues. The CDR3 spells CASSYSTGSQPQHF. The CDR3, as DNA: TGTGCCAGCAGTTATAGTACAGGGTCTCAGCCCCAGCATTTT.

The gene calls are TRBV4-3 and TRBJ1-1, with a tentative D call TRBD1 (5 bases). Germline lookup yields CDR1 LGHNA and CDR2 YSLEER. The CDR3 totals 15 residues. V was cut by 1 base and J by 3 bases, with 12 bases left in between. The CDR3 DNA reads as TGCGCCAGCAGCCAAGGTTCAGGGATTTACACTGAAGCTTTCTTT. It yields the protein CASSQGSGIYTEAFF.

There are a few counts of this clone. V usage is TRBV5-1 and J usage is TRBJ2-3; D is undetermined. Germline-derived CDR1 and CDR2 are SGHRS and YFSETQ. There are 16 residues in the CDR3. The V end was cut by 4 bases, the J end by 5 bases, with 20 bases between. The DNA for the CDR3 is TGCGCCAGCAGCCCGACGGATCGTCGTTCGGGAGATACGCAGTATTTT. It translates to CASSPTDRRSGDTQYF.

The CDR3 protein is CASSLDRGANTEAFF. In DNA form, the CDR3 reads TGTGCCAGCAGCTTAGATCGGGGGGCGAACACTGAAGCTTTCTTT. The V and J genes are TRBV11-2 and TRBJ1-1; D may be TRBD1 (6 bases). V was pared by 0 bases and J by 1 base, with 9 bases between. The CDR3 has 15 residues. Germline values: CDR1 SGHAT, CDR2 FQNNGV.

This clone was observed once. The CDR3, as DNA: TGTGCCAGCAGTGAAGCGCTCGAGGGCAATGAGCAGTTCTTC. It is translated as CASSEALEGNEQFF. The J gene is TRBJ2-1, the V gene TRBV2; tentative D call: TRBD2 (5 bases). The V gene's germline CDR1 is SNHLY and CDR2 FYNNEI. V lost 0 bases and J 6 bases, leaving 9 bases between the germline ends. This CDR3 is 14 amino acids long.

The chain employs TRBV7-2 and TRBJ1-5, with 7 bases identical to TRBD1. The CDR3 runs 15 residues. Trimming removed 4 bases from V and 7 bases from J; junction bases left unmatched: 10. Germline assignment: CDR1 SGHTA and CDR2 FQGNSA. The DNA of the CDR3 is TGTGCCAGCAGCTGGACTACAGGGGTACGCCAGCCCCAGCATTTT. Its protein is CASSWTTGVRQPQHF.

The V call is TRBV4-1, the J call TRBJ1-1, with a weak D call TRBD1 (6 bases). This CDR3 has 16 residues. V was trimmed by 9 bases and J by 4 bases, leaving 24 bases between them. The germline V gene encodes CDR1 MGHRA and CDR2 YSYEKL. The CDR3 loop reads CASRTGTETLGTEAFF. CDR3 nucleotides: TGCGCCAGTCGTACAGGGACGGAGACGTTGGGCACTGAAGCTTTCTTT.

In its sample, this clone was seen once. The chain employs TRBV4-1 and TRBJ2-1; 7 positions agree with TRBD2. The CDR3 is 16 amino acids. CDR1 is MGHRA, CDR2 YSYEKL, per germline. Trimming cost V 0 bases and J 5 bases; bases outside gene matches: 7. The chain's CDR3 is CASSQDPVAGNNEQFF. CDR3 coding DNA: TGCGCCAGCAGCCAAGATCCGGTAGCGGGTAACAATGAGCAGTTCTTC.

The DNA of the CDR3 is TGTGCCAGCTCACCACCCGCGGGCCGCTTGGCCGGGGAGCTGTTTTTT. This encodes CASSPPAGRLAGELFF. The chain joins TRBV18 to TRBJ2-2, with D possibly matching TRBD2 (5 bases). Trimming shortened V by 0 bases and J by 6 bases, and 14 bases separated the two germline ends. The germline V gene has CDR1 KGHSH and CDR2 LQKENI. CDR3 length equals 16 residues.